Presented here are 10 T cell receptor beta chains from one specimen sequenced in a study of T cells in Graves' hyperthyroidism and ophthalmopathy. RNA transcripts served as the template for amplifying TCR beta CDR3 regions. TCR CDR3 underwent first-round RT-PCR with the HTBI primer set. One entry per CDR3 protein results from TCRdb running MiXCR on the multiplex PCR reads. In the table there are 500,000 to 800,000 distinct CDR3 sequences, roughly 15% of which are singletons. Sequencing input: blood. The receptor source for this set is a woman aged 45-65 years with Graves' ophthalmopathy.

The chain joins TRBV3-1 to TRBJ2-1, with 13 bases aligning to TRBD2. Germline-derived CDR1 and CDR2 are LGHDT and YNNKEL (reference sequence). The CDR3 is 17 amino acids. V lost 4 bases and J lost 3; bases outside the gene matches: 6. The CDR3 loop is CASSRLAGGRNYNEQFF. CDR3 DNA sequence: TGTGCCAGCAGCCGACTAGCGGGAGGCAGAAACTACAATGAGCAGTTCTTC.

The genes are TRBV20-1 and TRBJ1-5, with D unclear. This CDR3 region has 17 residues. The germline gives CDR1 DFQATT, CDR2 SNEGSKA (reference sequence). Trimming shortened V by 0 bases and J by 3 bases, and 18 bases separated the two germline ends. The DNA for the CDR3 is TGCAGTGCTAGAGACCGCTGGTTGGCAGCATTCAATCAGCCCCAGCATTTT. Its translation is CSARDRWLAAFNQPQHF.

The table lists this clonotype with a few counts. The chain combines TRBV9 with TRBJ1-2; D gene ambiguous. There are 13 residues in the CDR3. In germline, CDR1 is SGDLS, CDR2 YYNGEE. V lost 5 bases and J lost 5, with 13 bases in between. The CDR3 region is CASRPEGRYGYTF. In DNA, the CDR3 is TGTGCCAGCAGGCCCGAGGGCCGTTATGGCTACACCTTC.

This clonotype was observed many times. V usage is TRBV28 and J usage is TRBJ1-5; 9 nucleotides agree with TRBD1. V trimming: 0 bases; J trimming: 4 bases; junction bases outside the gene matches: 4. The CDR3 has 16 amino acids. Germline CDR1 MDHEN, CDR2 SYDVKM. The CDR3 sequence: CASSLWRGTGNQPQHF. The CDR3 coding sequence is TGTGCCAGCAGTTTATGGAGGGGGACAGGGAATCAGCCCCAGCATTTT.

This clonotype occurred a few times. This sequence joins TRBV19 and TRBJ1-2; unclear D gene. Trimming took off 3 bases at V and 4 bases at J, with 12 bases between the two ends. This CDR3 is 14 amino acids long. From germline, CDR1 is LNHDA and CDR2 SQIVND (reference sequence). The DNA of the CDR3 is TGTGCCAGTAGTATCGGTCAGAAAATCTATGGCTACACCTTC. Its translation is CASSIGQKIYGYTF.

This clonotype was recorded many times. The V gene is TRBV6-2 or TRBV6-3, the J gene TRBJ2-2; D gene ambiguous. The germline CDR1 and CDR2 sequences are MNHEY and SVGEGT. The germline V and J ends were trimmed by 2 bases and 4 bases, with 8 bases remaining between them. The CDR3 has 14 residues. CDR3 region: CASSYLTGTGELFF. CDR3 nucleotide sequence: TGTGCCAGCAGTTACCTAACGGGCACCGGGGAGCTGTTTTTT.

The rearrangement links TRBV9 to TRBJ2-3; D is unclear. V shed 0 bases and J shed 5 bases, with 4 bases lying between them. Germline-derived CDR1 and CDR2 are SGDLS and YYNGEE. There are 12 residues in the CDR3. CDR3 residues: CASSVVGDTQYF. Written as DNA, the CDR3 is TGTGCCAGCAGCGTAGTTGGAGATACGCAGTATTTT.

This clonotype was seen a few times. The CDR3 DNA reads TGCAGCGTTGCCGGCCGTGTGGGGGGAGGCGGCTACACCTTC. Translating gives CSVAGRVGGGGYTF. The rearrangement uses TRBV29-1 and TRBJ1-2, with a possible D match to TRBD1 (5 bases). V lost 4 bases to trimming and J lost 8 bases, with 20 bases between them. This CDR3 has 14 amino acids. Looked up from germline, CDR1 is SQVTM and CDR2 is ANQGSEA.

The table lists this clonotype with a few counts. The rearrangement uses TRBV20-1 and TRBJ2-7; 12 bases map to TRBD2. Germline V gives CDR1 DFQATT, CDR2 SNEGSKA (reference sequence). The CDR3 is made up of 16 amino acids. V trimming: 0 bases; J trimming: 1 base; junction bases outside the gene matches: 4. For the CDR3, the DNA is TGCAGTGCTAGAGATTCGCTAGCGGGAGGGTCCTACGAGCAGTACTTC. Protein sequence: CSARDSLAGGSYEQYF.

A single count supports this clonotype. The V gene is TRBV14, the J gene TRBJ1-4, with a possible D match to TRBD1 (6 bases). The germline gives CDR1 SGHDN, CDR2 FVKESK. The CDR3 extends over 15 amino acids. The V gene lost 3 bases and the J gene lost 6 bases, with 14 bases spanning the gap. The chain's CDR3 is CASSQYREAHEKLFF. CDR3 nucleotide sequence: TGTGCCAGCAGCCAGTACAGGGAGGCGCATGAAAAACTGTTTTTT.